This TCR beta chain came from a study of T cell responses to AZD1222 COVID-19 vaccine. The study's findings and limits: No repertoire was sampled before or during the peak T cell response, only after it. With dominance at 160-218 and 743-854, vaccine-associated CD4 TCRs spanned spike.

Only in-frame clones appear in the TCRdb table, and some are missing; sequencing was by immunoSEQ multiplex PCR. Found here are tens of thousands of clones, under 85% of them singletons; the top ten hold 20% to 25%. With regard to this clone: The antigen remains undetermined.

Germline lookup yields CDR1 KGHSH and CDR2 LQKENI. Deletions cut 6 bases from V and 3 bases from J, with 10 bases between. The CDR3 is 13 amino acids. The J gene is TRBJ2-3, the V gene TRBV18; D is unclear. The sequenced sample was peripheral blood, obtained on day 0 of MenACWY control vaccination. The source is an adult in good health. Here the CDR3 reads CASSPSRTDTQYF. The DNA for the CDR3 is TGTGCCAGCTCTCCTTCCCGGACAGATACGCAGTATTTT.